The 10 T cell receptor beta chains listed next were all sequenced from one sample in a study of CD8 T cells in ankylosing spondylitis. Study-level results: For ankylosing spondylitis blood, a TCR beta motif of 7 or 8 highly homologous variants appeared characteristic.

MiXCR was run by TCRdb on the 5' RACE reads, yielding one entry per CDR3 protein. Of around 440,000 distinct CDR3 sequences listed, 15% to 20% are singletons. No antigens are known for them. Sequenced material: blood, either unsorted or a sorted T cell fraction (not recorded which). The receptor set was obtained from a male donor with ankylosing spondylitis.

This clonotype has a handful of counts. This chain uses TRBV9 with TRBJ1-2; 7 nucleotides align to TRBD1. Germline CDR1 is SGDLS and CDR2 is YYNGEE. The length of the CDR3 is 15 residues. Unmatched junction bases numbered 9, after V lost 3 bases and J lost 4 bases. The CDR3 DNA reads as TGTGCCAGCAGCGCCCAGGGCACAGGGGCCTATGGCTACACCTTC. Encoded protein: CASSAQGTGAYGYTF.

This clonotype appeared a few times. The DNA for the CDR3 is TGCAGTGCCCAGTCGGGGTCAGGAGAGACCCAGTACTTC. It translates to CSAQSGSGETQYF. This chain joins TRBV20-1 and TRBJ2-5; the D gene is possibly TRBD2 (5 bases). The CDR3 is 13 residues long. Germline V gene lookup returns CDR1 DFQATT and CDR2 SNEGSKA (reference sequence). V lost 6 bases and J lost 4, with 15 bases in between.

CDR3 in DNA: TGTGCCAGCAGTACTACCCTAACAGATACGCAGTATTTT. Translated: CASSTTLTDTQYF. V usage is TRBV2 and J usage is TRBJ2-3; D gene ambiguous. Trimming left V 5 bases short and J 3 bases short, with 9 bases between. CDR1 and CDR2 (germline): SNHLY, FYNNEI. The CDR3 sequence is 13 residues long.

This clonotype was counted between two and nine times. This chain uses TRBV9 with TRBJ2-1, with 13 bases matching TRBD2. CDR1 and CDR2 (germline): SGDLS, YYNGEE. The CDR3 has 16 residues. Trimming removed 3 bases from V and 3 bases from J; junction bases left unmatched: 3. The CDR3 region has the DNA TGTGCCAGCAGCGGGAGACTAGCGGGGGGCTACAATGAGCAGTTCTTC. It codes for CASSGRLAGGYNEQFF.

This clonotype showed up just a few times. The chain couples TRBV11-2 to TRBJ2-2, with TRBD1 matching 8 bases. CDR3 length equals 15 residues. V trimming: 6 bases; J trimming: 5 bases; junction bases outside the gene matches: 8. CDR1 is SGHAT, CDR2 FQNNGV, per germline. The CDR3 bases are TGTGCCAGCAGGTCGACAGGGGTTAGAACCGGGGAGCTGTTTTTT. Translating it yields CASRSTGVRTGELFF.

J is TRBJ1-1 and V is TRBV20-1, with D perhaps TRBD1 (6 bases). Germline values: CDR1 DFQATT, CDR2 SNEGSKA (reference sequence). V dropped 1 base and J dropped 2 bases, with 14 bases sitting between them. The CDR3 is 15 residues long. The CDR3 DNA follows: TGCAGTGCTAGAGGCGGCAGGGGCCCAAACACTGAAGCTTTCTTT. It is translated as CSARGGRGPNTEAFF.

This clonotype was picked up many times. The chain couples TRBV7-8 to TRBJ1-2, with D tentatively TRBD1 (6 bases). This CDR3 contains 14 residues. With 0 bases removed from V and 6 bases from J, the gap between germline ends came to 11 bases. CDR1 is SGHVS and CDR2 is FQNEAQ in the germline V gene. The CDR3 DNA reads as TGTGCCAGCAGCTTAGCGACAGGTCTTGATGGCTACACCTTC. Translating gives CASSLATGLDGYTF.

A few counts support this clonotype. The rearrangement joins TRBV6-1 to TRBJ1-2; D possibly corresponds to TRBD1 (5 bases). The germline V gene has CDR1 MNHNS and CDR2 SASEGT. The CDR3 runs 15 residues. Trimming took off 6 bases at V and 2 bases at J, with 16 bases between the two ends. CDR3 protein: CASRFPGRENYGYTF. The CDR3 nucleotides read TGTGCCAGCAGGTTTCCGGGACGGGAAAACTATGGCTACACCTTC.

The CDR3 coding sequence is TGTGCCAGCAGTGGGCAGGGGTCCTATAATTCACCCCTCCACTTT. As protein: CASSGQGSYNSPLHF. This chain joins TRBV27 and TRBJ1-6, with D perhaps matching TRBD1 (6 bases). Per germline, CDR1 MNHEY and CDR2 SMNVEV (reference sequence). The V gene lost 5 bases and the J gene lost 1 base, with 9 bases spanning the gap. CDR3 length: 15 residues.

This clonotype appeared many times. The rearrangement joins TRBV9 to TRBJ2-1, with D possibly being TRBD2 (6 bases). Germline V gene data show CDR1 as SGDLS and CDR2 as YYNGEE. This CDR3 contains 16 residues. V dropped 4 bases and J dropped 3 bases, with 17 bases sitting between them. The chain's CDR3 is CASSTRRGAGYNEQFF. The DNA of the CDR3 is TGTGCCAGCAGCACCCGCCGCGGGGCCGGCTACAATGAGCAGTTCTTC.